This T cell receptor beta chain stems from a study of blood T cell repertoires in COVID-19. This clone was seen more than once but under ten times. The germline CDR1 and CDR2 sequences are MGHRA and YSYEKL. The V gene end was trimmed by 1 base and the J gene end by 9 bases; junction bases not matched to a gene: 12. This CDR3 has 18 residues. In the original processing: Amplification of reference gene primers provided the estimated nucleated cell counts. Here immunoSEQ multiplex PCR was the method, and the copy in TCRdb shows in-frame clones only, minus some. For V, J and clone size, that table is used; D and trimming come from the DNA. There are over 100,000 clones in the sample; 83% occur only once, and over 15% lies in the top ten.

The source is a woman between 55 and 75 years old with acute or convalescent COVID-19. The genes are TRBV4-1 and TRBJ2-1; 13 bases fit TRBD2. Material for sequencing was peripheral blood. DNA of the CDR3: TGCGCCAGCAGCCAAGTACTAGCGGGGGGGCCTAATTTCGCTGAGCAGTTCTTC. This encodes CASSQVLAGGPNFAEQFF.